The TCR beta chain described here comes from a study of blood T cell repertoires in COVID-19. At the level of the study: Sites in the United States, Italy and Spain provided acute and convalescent COVID-19 samples.

V lost 6 bases, J lost 5 bases, and 4 bases stayed unmatched. The length of the CDR3 is 13 residues. The V gene's germline CDR1 is MNHEY and CDR2 SVGAGI. Repertoires were generated with immunoSEQ multiplex PCR, while TCRdb's copy carries only in-frame clones and drops some. The repertoire consists of 250,000 to 300,000 clones, with over 75% occurring once and the leading ten covering approximately 10%. The sequenced sample consisted of peripheral blood. The sequence was obtained from a woman between 65 and 79 years old with acute or convalescent COVID-19. This chain joins TRBV6-5 and TRBJ1-2; the match to TRBD1 covers 9 bases. The CDR3 DNA follows: TGTGCCAGCAGACGGACAGGGGCTTATGGCTACACCTTC. The encoded protein is CASRRTGAYGYTF.